The 20 T cell receptor beta chains given below trace back to one sample, sequenced in a study of T cell repertoires in ileal Crohn's disease. The assay was immunoSEQ multiplex PCR, and TCRdb's table has in-frame clones only and misses some. The data contain some 4,500 clones, around 80% of them seen just once; the ten biggest clones take up less than 15%. Sequenced input: ileal tissue. Receptors originate from an adult with Crohn's disease.

The CDR3: CASSTGGSSEQYF. In DNA form, the CDR3 reads TGTGCCAGTAGCACAGGGGGGAGTAGCGAGCAGTACTTC. The V and J genes are TRBV19 and TRBJ2-7, with 8 bases identical to TRBD1. Germline CDR1 is LNHDA and CDR2 is SQIVND (reference sequence). The CDR3 totals 13 residues. Losses at the gene ends were 6 bases for V and 6 bases for J; bases not matched to a gene: 7.

This chain joins TRBV4-1 and TRBJ1-2; D gene unclear. Germline V gives CDR1 MGHRA, CDR2 YSYEKL. This CDR3 contains 13 residues. Trimming shortened V by 1 base and J by 2 bases, and 5 bases separated the two germline ends. The CDR3 protein is CASSQGGNYGYTF. The CDR3 region has the DNA TGCGCCAGCAGCCAAGGAGGGAACTATGGCTACACCTTC.

This clone appeared a few times. The V and J genes are TRBV9 and TRBJ1-4; 7 positions match TRBD1. Germline V gives CDR1 SGDLS, CDR2 YYNGEE. The V segment lost 2 bases and the J segment 4 bases; nucleotides outside the gene matches: 5. This CDR3 is 15 amino acids long. DNA of the CDR3: TGTGCCAGCAGCGTGAATGCAGGGGGTAATGAAAAACTGTTTTTT. Translation gives CASSVNAGGNEKLFF.

This sequence joins TRBV19 and TRBJ1-5; D not certain. This CDR3 has 17 residues. Germline V gene sequence: CDR1 LNHDA, CDR2 SQIVND (reference sequence). Trimming removed 0 bases from V and 0 bases from J, with 12 bases in between. CDR3 protein: CASSIDGLLNSNQPQHF. For the CDR3, the DNA is TGTGCCAGTAGTATAGATGGACTTCTAAATAGCAATCAGCCCCAGCATTTT.

The V and J genes are TRBV5-5 and TRBJ2-7, with TRBD2 as a possible D gene (5 bases). V was pared by 3 bases and J by 0 bases, with 10 bases between. The V gene's germline CDR1 is SGHKS and CDR2 YYEKEE (reference sequence). The CDR3 extends over 14 amino acids. For the CDR3, the DNA is TGTGCCAGCAGCTCCTGGAGGAGCTCCTACGAGCAGTACTTC. Protein sequence: CASSSWRSSYEQYF.

The V and J genes are TRBV5-6 and TRBJ2-2; a possible D gene is TRBD2 (5 bases). This CDR3 has 15 residues. V shed 0 bases and J shed 0 bases, with 6 bases lying between them. The germline gives CDR1 SGHDT, CDR2 YYEEEE. CDR3 in DNA: TGTGCCAGCAGCTTGGGAGGGACGAACACCGGGGAGCTGTTTTTT. Amino acid sequence: CASSLGGTNTGELFF.

This sequence joins TRBV30 and TRBJ1-1, with D possibly matching TRBD1 (5 bases). Trimming removed 0 bases at V and 5 bases at J, with 10 bases between. CDR3 size: 13 residues. Germline V gives CDR1 GTSNPN, CDR2 SVGIG (reference sequence). The CDR3 DNA is TGTGCCTGGAGTGTACAAAGGGGTACTGAAGCTTTCTTT. It specifies CAWSVQRGTEAFF.

The chain carries TRBV25-1 and TRBJ1-1, with 9 bases lining up with TRBD1. CDR3 length equals 16 residues. V lost 3 bases, J lost 1 base, and 6 bases stayed unmatched. Germline V lookup: CDR1 MGHDK, CDR2 SYGVNS. The CDR3 here is CASSDYRGRGNTEAFF. The CDR3, as DNA: TGTGCCAGCAGTGATTACAGGGGGCGTGGGAACACTGAAGCTTTCTTT.

The chain recombines TRBV4-1 with TRBJ2-5; possible D gene TRBD2, 7 bases. Germline assignment: CDR1 MGHRA and CDR2 YSYEKL. The CDR3 loop spans 17 amino acids. The V end was cut by 1 base, the J end by 1 base, with 16 bases between. CDR3 loop: CASSQGWGGGPQETQYF. CDR3 nucleotides: TGCGCCAGCAGCCAAGGGTGGGGCGGGGGCCCCCAAGAGACCCAGTACTTC.

The chain links TRBV5-1 to TRBJ2-3; 7 bases fit TRBD1. V dropped 0 bases and J dropped 1; count of bases not matched to a gene: 5. CDR3 length equals 16 residues. CDR1 is SGHRS and CDR2 is YFSETQ in the germline V gene. CDR3 DNA sequence: TGCGCCAGCAGCTTGGGAGGGGGCAGCGGCACAGATACGCAGTATTTT. This gives the protein CASSLGGGSGTDTQYF.

The chain carries TRBV9 and TRBJ2-1, with D possibly TRBD1 on 6 matching bases. CDR3 size: 15 residues. V lost 3 bases and J lost 2, with 12 bases in between. Germline V gene lookup returns CDR1 SGDLS and CDR2 YYNGEE. CDR3 amino acids: CASSARDKTYNEQFF. CDR3 DNA: TGTGCCAGCAGCGCCCGGGACAAAACCTACAATGAGCAGTTCTTC.

The chain joins TRBV2 to TRBJ2-1; 16 positions agree with TRBD2. Germline CDR1 reads SNHLY; CDR2 reads FYNNEI. The CDR3 sequence is 16 residues long. The junction had 8 bases not matched to a gene; V was cut back by 6 bases and J by 9 bases. The CDR3 sequence: CASSVGLAGGHVEQFF. The CDR3 coding sequence is TGTGCCAGCAGCGTGGGACTAGCGGGGGGGCATGTTGAGCAGTTCTTC.

The CDR3 nucleotides read TGTGCCAGCAGTCTCGGGGGGGGCTACGAGCAGTACTTC. Translating it yields CASSLGGGYEQYF. The V call is TRBV6-1, the J call TRBJ2-7; TRBD2 agrees at 8 bases. Germline V gene lookup returns CDR1 MNHNS and CDR2 SASEGT. There are 13 residues in the CDR3. J gave up 3 bases and V 5 bases, and 3 bases lay outside the gene matches.

This chain uses TRBV27 with TRBJ2-7; D not certain. The CDR3 loop spans 13 amino acids. Looked up from germline, CDR1 is MNHEY and CDR2 is SMNVEV (reference sequence). Trimming removed 3 bases at V and 5 bases at J, with 11 bases between. The CDR3 spells CASSFSQRHEQYF. In nucleotides, the CDR3 is TGTGCCAGCAGTTTCAGCCAGCGCCACGAGCAGTACTTC.

The chain recombines TRBV6-1 with TRBJ1-2; D unclear. The CDR3 length is 13 residues. The V gene lost 5 bases and the J gene lost 5 bases, with 12 bases spanning the gap. Germline V gene sequence: CDR1 MNHNS, CDR2 SASEGT. The CDR3 DNA reads as TGTGCCAGCAGTCCAAGAGGGAGGTATGGCTACACCTTC. Its translation is CASSPRGRYGYTF.

The chain combines TRBV5-1 with TRBJ2-4; D might be TRBD2 (6 bases). The germline CDR1 and CDR2 sequences are SGHRS and YFSETQ. Trimming left V 0 bases short and J 9 bases short, with 10 bases between. The CDR3 has 13 amino acids. This chain's CDR3 is CASSLAGEGIQYF. The CDR3 DNA is TGCGCCAGCAGCTTGGCGGGGGAAGGCATTCAGTACTTC.

The rearrangement joins TRBV7-8 to TRBJ2-2, with D unresolved. This CDR3 is built from 12 residues. Trimming took 5 bases from V and 3 from J, leaving 4 bases between them. In germline, CDR1 is SGHVS, CDR2 FQNEAQ. CDR3 sequence reads: CASSPYTGELFF. In nucleotides, the CDR3 is TGTGCCAGCAGCCCATACACCGGGGAGCTGTTTTTT.

This clone has a single count. This chain connects TRBV11-2 to TRBJ2-5, with 7 bases lining up with TRBD1. J gave up 5 bases and V 0 bases, and 6 bases lay outside the gene matches. CDR1 and CDR2 (germline): SGHAT, FQNNGV. The CDR3 sequence is 15 residues long. CDR3 DNA: TGTGCCAGCAGCTTAGAAGAGGGGGCTTGGGAGACCCAGTACTTC. It translates to CASSLEEGAWETQYF.

This clone showed up just once. The genes are TRBV6-5 and TRBJ2-7; 10 bases align to TRBD1. This CDR3 region has 15 residues. CDR1 is MNHEY and CDR2 is SVGAGI in the germline V gene. V was pared by 7 bases and J by 3 bases, with 9 bases of the junction left unmatched. CDR3 sequence: CASTAGGQGDYEQYF. DNA for the CDR3: TGTGCCAGCACCGCCGGAGGACAGGGGGACTACGAGCAGTACTTC.

The chain carries TRBV10-3 and TRBJ2-7; 9 bases line up with TRBD2. Trimming removed 3 bases from V and 2 bases from J; junction bases left unmatched: 8. Germline CDR1 and CDR2: ENHRY and SYGVKD. The CDR3 length is 16 residues. CDR3 in DNA: TGTGCCATCAGTGATTTGGGGCGGGGGGGAACCTACGAGCAGTACTTC. Translation gives CAISDLGRGGTYEQYF.